The 14 T cell receptor beta chains below come from one sample, sequenced in a study of T cell changes during pregnancy in multiple sclerosis. Only in-frame clones appear in the TCRdb table, and some are missing; sequencing was by immunoSEQ multiplex PCR. The sample holds fewer than 110,000 clones, roughly 92% seen once. Sequencing used peripheral blood, obtained after pregnancy. These receptor sequences come from a female donor with multiple sclerosis, enrolled in a pregnancy study.

This clone was recorded a few times. An end of the junction does not agree with germline; a read error may underlie this. The V call is TRBV11-2, the J call TRBJ1-1, with D uncertain. The CDR3 runs to 13 residues. Germline V CDR1 and CDR2: SGHAT, FQNNGV. This CDR3 is CASSLVGYGGGIF. The DNA for the CDR3 is TGTGCCAGCAGCTTAGTCGGATATGGAGGTGGGATCTTT.

The genes are TRBV6-5 and TRBJ1-6; 7 bases line up with TRBD1. Trimming at V came to 6 bases and at J to 7 bases, leaving 6 bases not matched to a gene. The CDR3 spans 14 residues. Germline CDR1 MNHEY, CDR2 SVGAGI. The CDR3 is CASSRQGKNSPLHF. Here the CDR3 DNA reads TGTGCCAGCAGCCGACAGGGCAAGAATTCACCCCTCCACTTT.

The chain has TRBV6-5 and TRBJ1-1; perhaps TRBD1 as D (5 bases). Trimming shortened V by 5 bases and J by 4 bases, and 11 bases separated the two germline ends. Looked up from germline, CDR1 is MNHEY and CDR2 is SVGAGI. This CDR3 spans 13 amino acids. The CDR3 sequence: CASSAGSATEAFF. DNA for the CDR3: TGTGCCAGCAGTGCAGGGTCGGCCACTGAAGCTTTCTTT.

The genes are TRBV27 and TRBJ1-1, with 11 nucleotides matching TRBD1. The V and J ends lost 5 bases and 3 bases, in that order; junction bases with no gene match: 5. CDR3 length equals 15 residues. Germline CDR1 reads MNHEY; CDR2 reads SMNVEV (reference sequence). The CDR3, as DNA: TGTGCCAGCAGTACCGGACAGGGGGCGTACACTGAAGCTTTCTTT. Amino acids: CASSTGQGAYTEAFF.

This clone was picked up a small number of times. The rearrangement uses TRBV28 and TRBJ2-7; 8 nucleotides align to TRBD1. Germline-derived CDR1 and CDR2 are MDHEN and SYDVKM. Unmatched junction bases numbered 11, after V lost 7 bases and J lost 6 bases. The length of the CDR3 is 14 residues. The CDR3 is CASIATGALGEQYF. CDR3 nucleotide sequence: TGTGCCAGCATCGCGACAGGGGCTCTGGGCGAGCAGTACTTC.

This clone was picked up a small number of times. The chain has TRBV20-1 and TRBJ2-5; D not certain. Germline CDR1 and CDR2: DFQATT and SNEGSKA (reference sequence). Trimming cost V 1 base and J 5 bases, with 5 bases left between them. The length of the CDR3 is 11 residues. CDR3: CSARGAETQYF. The CDR3 DNA reads as TGCAGTGCTAGAGGGGCGGAGACCCAGTACTTC.

This chain uses TRBV29-1 with TRBJ2-2; 13 nucleotides align to TRBD2. J gave up 3 bases and V 6 bases, and 10 bases lay outside the gene matches. The CDR3 contains 17 residues. Looked up from germline, CDR1 is SQVTM and CDR2 is ANQGSEA. The CDR3 protein is CSVGTVGLAGHTGELFF. CDR3 in DNA: TGCAGCGTCGGAACGGTGGGACTAGCGGGACACACCGGGGAGCTGTTTTTT.

This chain joins TRBV28 and TRBJ2-3, with 7 bases aligning to TRBD2. Germline CDR1 and CDR2: MDHEN and SYDVKM. V lost 4 bases, J lost 5 bases, and 12 bases stayed unmatched. There are 16 residues in the CDR3. In nucleotides, the CDR3 is TGTGCCAGCAGTTCCCCGGCGGGAGAAGGGAAAGATACGCAGTATTTT. Translating gives CASSSPAGEGKDTQYF.

CDR3 in amino acids: CATRAGSGTSGVYEQYF. CDR3 coding DNA: TGTGCCACCAGAGCAGGGAGTGGGACTAGCGGGGTTTACGAGCAGTACTTC. V is TRBV15 and J is TRBJ2-7, with TRBD2 matching over 13 bases. CDR1 is LNHNV, CDR2 YYDKDF, per germline (reference sequence). The J segment lost 4 bases and the V segment lost 6 bases, leaving 12 bases of the junction unmatched. The CDR3 spans 17 residues.

This rearrangement joins TRBV5-1 to TRBJ1-6, with 10 bases aligning to TRBD1. J was trimmed by 6 bases and V by 0 bases; bases with no gene match: 0. The V gene's germline CDR1 is SGHRS and CDR2 YFSETQ. This CDR3 is 15 amino acids long. The CDR3, as DNA: TGCGCCAGCAGCTTGGGGGACAGGGGTAATTCACCCCTCCACTTT. Protein: CASSLGDRGNSPLHF.

The chain carries TRBV5-5 and TRBJ2-7, with D perhaps TRBD1 (6 bases). V lost 0 bases to trimming and J lost 5 bases, with 9 bases between them. The CDR3 totals 13 residues. CDR1 is SGHKS, CDR2 YYEKEE, per germline (reference sequence). CDR3 protein: CASSLGGRDEQYF. CDR3 bases: TGTGCCAGCAGCTTGGGGGGGCGCGACGAGCAGTACTTC.

The genes are TRBV5-1 and TRBJ2-5; 12 bases map to TRBD2. The CDR3 consists of 16 residues. The junction had 7 bases not matched to a gene; V was cut back by 2 bases and J by 5 bases. Germline V gene sequence: CDR1 SGHRS, CDR2 YFSETQ. The CDR3 loop reads CASSFLTSGGGETQYF. The CDR3 region has the DNA TGCGCCAGCAGCTTCCTGACTAGCGGGGGTGGGGAGACCCAGTACTTC.

The chain links TRBV14 to TRBJ2-1; 12 bases line up with TRBD2. The CDR3 length is 15 residues. With 4 bases clipped from V and 5 bases from J, the junction kept 3 bases outside the gene matches. CDR1 SGHDN and CDR2 FVKESK come from the germline V gene. The CDR3 DNA follows: TGTGCCAGCAGCCCCCTAGCGGGGGGGCACAATGAGCAGTTCTTC. Its translation is CASSPLAGGHNEQFF.

This clone turned up a few times. The gene calls are TRBV9 and TRBJ2-7; TRBD2 agrees at 9 bases. Trimming at V came to 0 bases and at J to 3 bases, leaving 10 bases not matched to a gene. CDR3 length equals 17 residues. In germline, CDR1 is SGDLS, CDR2 YYNGEE. CDR3 bases: TGTGCCAGCAGCGTAGCGGGTATGGGACTAGCAAACTACGAGCAGTACTTC. Translation: CASSVAGMGLANYEQYF.